The source of this T cell receptor beta chain is a study of blood T cell repertoires in COVID-19. Germline V gene data show CDR1 as SGHRS and CDR2 as YFSETQ. V lost 7 bases and J lost 5, with 12 bases in between. The CDR3 extends over 12 amino acids. TCRdb's table, derived via immunoSEQ multiplex PCR, lists solely in-frame clones and lacks some. Found here are around 170,000 clones, roughly 87% of them singletons; the top ten hold 1.5% to 2%. The sequencing sample was made of peripheral blood. This receptor was obtained from a man aged 18 to 30 who had recovered from COVID-19. The V call is TRBV5-1, the J call TRBJ2-5, with unresolved D. The CDR3 protein is CASALVGETQYF. CDR3 coding DNA: TGCGCCAGCGCCCTTGTGGGCGAGACCCAGTACTTC.